The 5 T cell receptor beta chains below all came from one sample that was sequenced in a study of cytomegalovirus exposure and HLA in healthy donors. The PCR used 60 Vbeta and 13 Jbeta primers. The protocol was immunoSEQ multiplex PCR, while the TCRdb copy is restricted to in-frame clones and leaves out a portion. The data show around 92,000 clones, around 80% seen once. The specimen sequenced was PBMCs. The receptors stem from a human donor in good health.

The chain uses TRBV2 and TRBJ2-6; D perhaps matches TRBD1 (7 bases). The CDR3 contains 22 residues. V shed 6 bases and J shed 0 bases, with 30 bases lying between them. Germline-derived CDR1 and CDR2 are SNHLY and FYNNEI. CDR3 coding DNA: TGTGCCAGCAGCCCTGAGCACATCGGAGGGGACAGAGTGAGCTCTGGGGCCAACGTCCTGACTTTC. Amino acid sequence: CASSPEHIGGDRVSSGANVLTF.

The chain joins TRBV2 to TRBJ2-3; 8 bases map to TRBD2. The CDR3 length is 15 residues. Germline assignment: CDR1 SNHLY and CDR2 FYNNEI. The ends lost 4 bases at V and 1 base at J; junction bases unmatched: 4. CDR3 region: CASSVWRGGTDTQYF. DNA of the CDR3: TGTGCCAGCAGTGTATGGCGGGGGGGCACAGATACGCAGTATTTT.

This clone was detected a few times. V gene TRBV7-2 combines with J gene TRBJ1-1; D is unresolved. The CDR3 loop spans 14 amino acids. Trimming took 2 bases from V and 1 from J, leaving 8 bases between them. Germline lookup yields CDR1 SGHTA and CDR2 FQGNSA. CDR3 in amino acids: CASSLPGSNTEAFF. As DNA, the CDR3 is TGTGCCAGCAGCTTACCGGGTTCGAACACTGAAGCTTTCTTT. Filled out from reference TRBV7-2 and TRBJ1-1, the complete variable domain reads GAGVSQSPSNKVTEKGKDVELRCDPISGHTALYWYRQSLGQGLEFLIYFQGNSAPDKSGLPSDRFSAERTGGSVSTLTIQRTQQEDSAVYLCASSLPGSNTEAFFGQGTRLTVV.

This sequence joins TRBV5-1 and TRBJ2-1; 11 positions match TRBD1. Looked up from germline, CDR1 is SGHRS and CDR2 is YFSETQ. The length of the CDR3 is 16 residues. Losses at the gene ends were 4 bases for V and 8 bases for J; bases not matched to a gene: 11. In nucleotides, the CDR3 is TGCGCCAGCAGCCCGGGAGGACAGGGGGCAACGTATGAGCAGTTCTTC. This codes for CASSPGGQGATYEQFF.

The rearrangement uses TRBV18 and TRBJ2-1; the D is unclear. This CDR3 has 14 residues. Trimming cost V 8 bases and J 0 bases, with 11 bases left between them. CDR1 and CDR2 from the germline V gene are KGHSH and LQKENI. The CDR3 is CASLGGSSYNEQFF. CDR3 nucleotide sequence: TGTGCCAGCCTCGGCGGTAGCTCCTACAATGAGCAGTTCTTC. The entire variable domain, with the rest obtained from reference TRBV18 and TRBJ2-1, is as follows: NAGVMQNPRHLVRRRGQEARLRCSPMKGHSHVYWYRQLPEEGLKFMVYLQKENIIDESGMPKERFSAEFPKEGPSILRIQQVVRGDSAAYFCASLGGSSYNEQFFGPGTRLTVL.